This entry lists 2 T cell receptor beta chains sequenced from one sample in a study of T cell responses to AZD1222 COVID-19 vaccine (dated by TCRdb to the early 2020s). The library was prepared using the immunoSEQ multiplex PCR assay. Drawn from immuneACCESS, this table holds only the in-frame rearrangements with V and J called that TCRdb kept. Clones are partly lost; checked studies trace under half to an unresolved V gene and leave the rest unexplained. The sample table shows around 130,000 clones, and approximately 85% are seen once. The ten largest clones take up less than 10% of the sample. Reading the label with the study, this specimen's time point is: baseline before first vaccination. Specimen: peripheral blood, collected on day 0 of AZD1222 vaccination. These receptors were collected from an adult in good health.

V and J are TRBV10-3 and TRBJ1-3; D unclear. Between the trimmed V and J ends, which lost 6 bases and 8 bases, there was a span of 11 bases. Germline CDR1 reads ENHRY; CDR2 reads SYGVKD. The CDR3 is made up of 12 amino acids. DNA of the CDR3: TGTGCCATCAGGAGCACTGGGGACACCATATATTTT. It is translated as CAIRSTGDTIYF.

This chain joins TRBV24-1 and TRBJ2-7, with D tentatively TRBD1 (5 bases). CDR3 length: 12 residues. Germline assignment: CDR1 KGHDR and CDR2 SFDVKD. The V gene lost 6 bases and the J gene lost 6 bases, with 11 bases spanning the gap. CDR3 coding DNA: TGTGCCACCAGTTCCGACAGCCTCGAGCAGTACTTC. Protein product: CATSSDSLEQYF.